This T cell receptor beta chain was documented in a study of blood T cell repertoires in COVID-19. Study information: Samples came from the United States, Italy and Spain, spanning acute and convalescent COVID-19. The analysed material was cDNA or gDNA that came from T cells, B-cell-depleted T cells, or PBMCs.

Per the original data handling: Using reference gene primer amplification, nucleated cell counts were estimated. Assay used: immunoSEQ multiplex PCR; TCRdb lists only in-frame clones, some missing. V and J calls and clone size are those listed in that table; D and trimming were worked out from the DNA. The data show around 33,000 clones, less than 95% seen once. The germline gives CDR1 SGHAT, CDR2 FQNNGV. CDR3 length: 13 amino acids. Trimming took 3 bases from V and 2 from J, leaving 7 bases between them. Material: peripheral blood. The sequence derives from a man older than 75 with acute or convalescent COVID-19. This chain connects TRBV11-2 to TRBJ2-5; D is possibly TRBD1 (5 bases). CDR3 sequence (DNA): TGTGCCAGCAGCTTCGACAGACAAGAGACCCAGTACTTC. Its translation is CASSFDRQETQYF.